This T cell receptor beta chain came from a study of blood T cell repertoires in COVID-19. Sequencing used immunoSEQ multiplex PCR; TCRdb keeps in-frame clones, though not all of them. The sample lists approximately 85,000 clones; around 91% were seen once. The CDR3 totals 14 residues. V lost 4 bases and J lost 5; bases outside the gene matches: 6. Germline CDR1 is MNHEY and CDR2 is SVGEGT. This chain connects TRBV6-2 or TRBV6-3 to TRBJ1-1; 8 bases are shared with TRBD1. The sample comprised peripheral blood. This clonotype was sampled from a woman aged 80 or over with active or convalescent COVID-19. The CDR3 coding sequence is TGTGCCAGCAGTTGGGACAGGATTGGGACTGAAGCTTTCTTT. Translated: CASSWDRIGTEAFF.